This T cell receptor beta chain appears in the sequencing data of a study of T cell responses to AZD1222 COVID-19 vaccine. The CDR3 covers 15 residues. Germline lookup yields CDR1 SGHNT and CDR2 YYREEE (reference sequence). V dropped 2 bases and J dropped 0 bases, with 9 bases sitting between them. To note about this clone: Its antigen is unidentified.

Pooling covered second doses at about 4 or about 12 weeks. The protocol was immunoSEQ multiplex PCR, while the TCRdb copy is restricted to in-frame clones and leaves out a portion. The table lists approximately 140,000 clones, roughly nine tenths of them singletons. Study-level findings and limits: In a largely white British group with more females than males, clonal diversity was possibly underestimated.

The V gene is TRBV5-4, the J gene TRBJ2-1; D gene ambiguous. Sequenced here: peripheral blood, sampled 28 days after the second AZD1222 dose. The sequence was collected from an adult who received the AZD1222 COVID-19 vaccine. The CDR3 protein is CASSFSRSSYNEQFF. The CDR3 DNA sequence: TGTGCCAGCAGCTTCTCTAGAAGCTCCTACAATGAGCAGTTCTTC. The whole variable domain, filled in from reference TRBV5-4 and TRBJ2-1, reads ETGVTQSPTHLIKTRGQQVTLRCSSQSGHNTVSWYQQALGQGPQFIFQYYREEENGRGNFPPRFSGLQFPNYSSELNVNALELDDSALYLCASSFSRSSYNEQFFGPGTRLTVL.